This TCR beta chain was profiled in a study of CD8+ T cells in alopecia areata. Study at large: Each of the treated patients was given oral tofacitinib, 5 to 10 mg twice daily, for moderate-to-severe alopecia areata. The study gave tofacitinib for 6 to 18 months, then 6 months off drug.

Trimming at V came to 3 bases and at J to 4 bases, leaving 4 bases not matched to a gene. The length of the CDR3 is 15 residues. Germline V gene data show CDR1 as LNHDA and CDR2 as SQIVND (reference sequence). As the sequencing template, cDNA was produced by extracting RNA and reverse transcribing it. The protocol was immunoSEQ multiplex PCR, while the TCRdb copy is restricted to in-frame clones and leaves out a portion. Of over 100,000 clones listed, 50% to 75% are singletons. Details on this clone: As yet, its antigen is unknown.

Treatment here: oral pan-JAK inhibitor, 5-10 mg twice daily. Study conclusions and caveats: Especially in alopecia totalis/universalis, lesional scalp showed greater clonality than normal scalp did.

The chain has TRBV19 and TRBJ1-1, with 11 positions matching TRBD1. The TCR was taken from a human donor with alopecia areata. Here the sequenced sample was CD8+ T cells sorted from blood, taken at week 24, from a patient treated with tofacitinib. The CDR3 nucleotides are TGTGCCAGTAGTATGTGGACAGGGGGCCTCACTGAAGCTTTCTTT. Its protein is CASSMWTGGLTEAFF.